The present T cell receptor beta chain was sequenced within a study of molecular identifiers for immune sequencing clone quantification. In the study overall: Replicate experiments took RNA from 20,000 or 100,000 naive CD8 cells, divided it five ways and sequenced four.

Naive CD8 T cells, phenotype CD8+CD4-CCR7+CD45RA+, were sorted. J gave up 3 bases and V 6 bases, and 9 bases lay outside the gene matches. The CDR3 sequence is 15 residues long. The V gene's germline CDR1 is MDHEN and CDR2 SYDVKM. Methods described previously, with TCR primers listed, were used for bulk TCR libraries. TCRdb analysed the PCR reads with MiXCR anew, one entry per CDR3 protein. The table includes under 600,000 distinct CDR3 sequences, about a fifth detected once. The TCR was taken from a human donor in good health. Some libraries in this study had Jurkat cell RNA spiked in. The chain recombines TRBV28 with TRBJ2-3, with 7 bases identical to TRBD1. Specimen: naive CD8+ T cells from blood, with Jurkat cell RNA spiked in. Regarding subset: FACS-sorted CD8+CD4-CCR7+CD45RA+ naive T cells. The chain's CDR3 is CASSPDRASTDTQYF. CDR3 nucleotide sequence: TGTGCCAGCAGCCCCGACAGGGCTAGTACAGATACGCAGTATTTT. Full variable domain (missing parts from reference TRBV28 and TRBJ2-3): DVKVTQSSRYLVKRTGEKVFLECVQDMDHENMFWYRQDPGLGLRLIYFSYDVKMKEKGDIPEGYSVSREKKERFSLILESASTNQTSMYLCASSPDRASTDTQYFGPGTRLTVL.